These 10 T cell receptor beta chains came from one sample sequenced in a study of T-cell reconstitution after alpha-beta-depleted transplantation in children. Construction of the TCRbeta library involved unique molecular identifiers. Via MiXCR, TCRdb re-called the PCR reads, giving one row per CDR3 protein. The table includes approximately 1,000,000 distinct CDR3 sequences, about 29% detected once. The input for sequencing was PBMCs, mostly from graft donor cells, taken 360 days after TCRalphabeta/CD19-depleted stem cell transplant. The source of these receptors is a boy younger than two who had a stem cell transplant for SCID, so the T cells may come from the graft donor.

V is TRBV5-6 and J is TRBJ2-7; 7 bases agree with TRBD1. V lost 1 base and J lost 3; bases outside the gene matches: 7. This CDR3 contains 15 residues. Germline CDR1 and CDR2: SGHDT and YYEEEE. CDR3 nucleotides: TGTGCCAGCAGCTTGTTGGGGACAGCCGGCTACGAGCAGTACTTC. Translating gives CASSLLGTAGYEQYF.

The V and J genes are TRBV6-5 and TRBJ1-1; D ambiguous. CDR1 is MNHEY, CDR2 SVGAGI, per germline. CDR3 length equals 13 residues. V gave up 2 bases and J gave up 5 bases, with 9 bases separating them. CDR3 sequence reads: CASSYGDGTEAFF. In DNA form, the CDR3 reads TGTGCCAGCAGTTACGGGGATGGGACTGAAGCTTTCTTT.

This clonotype was counted only a few times. The chain is built from TRBV4-2 and TRBJ2-1, with 12 bases aligning to TRBD2. The CDR3 consists of 17 residues. The J segment lost 5 bases and the V segment lost 0 bases, leaving 5 bases of the junction unmatched. The germline V gene has CDR1 LGHNA and CDR2 YNFKEQ. This CDR3 is CASSQDLRLAGDNEQFF. The CDR3 region has the DNA TGTGCCAGCAGCCAAGATCTCCGACTAGCGGGGGACAATGAGCAGTTCTTC.

The J gene is TRBJ2-3, the V gene TRBV5-1; 7 nucleotides align to TRBD1. V lost 4 bases, J lost 2 bases, and 7 bases stayed unmatched. This CDR3 spans 15 amino acids. CDR1 SGHRS and CDR2 YFSETQ come from the germline V gene. The CDR3, as DNA: TGCGCCAGCAGCGGACCGGGACAGTACACAGATACGCAGTATTTT. The encoded protein is CASSGPGQYTDTQYF.

This clonotype was seen ten or more times. The V call is TRBV2, the J call TRBJ2-1; D remains ambiguous. CDR3 length: 11 residues. The V end lost 4 bases, the J end lost 7 bases, and 5 bases lay between the germline ends. Germline values: CDR1 SNHLY, CDR2 FYNNEI. CDR3 coding DNA: TGTGCCAGCAGTGCTCGGAATGAGCAGTTCTTC. Translation gives CASSARNEQFF.

The chain is built from TRBV7-3 and TRBJ1-3; D is perhaps TRBD1 (5 bases). The CDR3 is made up of 16 amino acids. The ends were cut back, 3 bases at V and 0 bases at J, with 12 bases in the middle. CDR1 and CDR2 (germline): SGHTA, FQGTGA. In DNA, the CDR3 is TGTGCCAGCAGCTTGGTAGGGGAGGTCTCTGGAAACACCATATATTTT. It encodes CASSLVGEVSGNTIYF.

The rearrangement uses TRBV4-1 and TRBJ2-5; D is perhaps TRBD2 (5 bases). This CDR3 has 16 amino acids. V dropped 1 base and J dropped 3 bases, with 15 bases sitting between them. Per germline, CDR1 MGHRA and CDR2 YSYEKL. The CDR3 is CASSQVGVSLKETQYF. The CDR3 DNA is TGCGCCAGCAGCCAAGTCGGGGTCAGCCTCAAAGAGACCCAGTACTTC.

The V call is TRBV6-5, the J call TRBJ2-7; 7 bases are a match to TRBD2. CDR1 MNHEY and CDR2 SVGAGI come from the germline V gene. Trimming took 6 bases from V and 1 from J; bases not matched to a gene: 12. The CDR3 loop spans 16 amino acids. The CDR3 bases are TGTGCCAGCAGATCACTCCTGCGGGGGACTTCCTACGAGCAGTACTTC. Translated: CASRSLLRGTSYEQYF.

This sequence joins TRBV28 and TRBJ1-1; the D gene is possibly TRBD1 (5 bases). The CDR3 has 10 residues. CDR1 is MDHEN and CDR2 is SYDVKM in the germline V gene. Trimming cost V 8 bases and J 7 bases, with 8 bases left between them. The CDR3 sequence: CASGHFEAFF. CDR3 DNA sequence: TGTGCCAGCGGACATTTTGAAGCTTTCTTT.

This clonotype has a count of ten or more. This rearrangement joins TRBV12-3 or TRBV12-4 to TRBJ1-5; weak D call: TRBD1 (5 bases). The CDR3 consists of 14 residues. V lost 5 bases and J 2 bases, leaving 10 bases between the germline ends. In DNA form, the CDR3 reads TGTGCCAGCAGTCCTCAGGGAGGCAATCAGCCCCAGCATTTT. Translated: CASSPQGGNQPQHF.